Sequencing of this T cell receptor beta chain was carried out in a study of human T cells and chemical hapten exposure. General observations from the study: Unchanged with DPC sensitization were TCRs above 1 in 1000 frequency.

Unique molecular identifiers were attached to individual cDNA molecules within the library. Authors' methods: TCRs per sample had a median of approximately 96,000 and ranged from about 23,224 to 690,600. In TCRdb, the RACE reads were re-called with MiXCR into one record per CDR3 protein. These V and J calls are TCRdb output, not the study's own analysis. The table has fewer than 100,000 distinct CDR3 sequences, roughly 7.9% seen once. Time point meaning: healthy volunteer bleed at 6 weeks. The authors' total RNA extraction used unfractionated whole blood. The CDR3 totals 14 residues. Germline loops: CDR1 LGHDT, CDR2 YNNKEL (reference sequence). V lost 6 bases, J lost 6 bases, and 6 bases stayed unmatched. This clonotype has ten or more counts. Its antigen is as yet unknown.

The TCR sequence derives from a female donor in good health. Some clones in this sample may be carry-over from other donors' samples. This chain uses TRBV3-1 with TRBJ2-2, with TRBD1 matching over 8 bases. Sequenced input: whole blood. CDR3 loop: CASRETGASGELFF. The CDR3 DNA is TGTGCCAGCAGAGAGACAGGGGCTTCCGGGGAGCTGTTTTTT.